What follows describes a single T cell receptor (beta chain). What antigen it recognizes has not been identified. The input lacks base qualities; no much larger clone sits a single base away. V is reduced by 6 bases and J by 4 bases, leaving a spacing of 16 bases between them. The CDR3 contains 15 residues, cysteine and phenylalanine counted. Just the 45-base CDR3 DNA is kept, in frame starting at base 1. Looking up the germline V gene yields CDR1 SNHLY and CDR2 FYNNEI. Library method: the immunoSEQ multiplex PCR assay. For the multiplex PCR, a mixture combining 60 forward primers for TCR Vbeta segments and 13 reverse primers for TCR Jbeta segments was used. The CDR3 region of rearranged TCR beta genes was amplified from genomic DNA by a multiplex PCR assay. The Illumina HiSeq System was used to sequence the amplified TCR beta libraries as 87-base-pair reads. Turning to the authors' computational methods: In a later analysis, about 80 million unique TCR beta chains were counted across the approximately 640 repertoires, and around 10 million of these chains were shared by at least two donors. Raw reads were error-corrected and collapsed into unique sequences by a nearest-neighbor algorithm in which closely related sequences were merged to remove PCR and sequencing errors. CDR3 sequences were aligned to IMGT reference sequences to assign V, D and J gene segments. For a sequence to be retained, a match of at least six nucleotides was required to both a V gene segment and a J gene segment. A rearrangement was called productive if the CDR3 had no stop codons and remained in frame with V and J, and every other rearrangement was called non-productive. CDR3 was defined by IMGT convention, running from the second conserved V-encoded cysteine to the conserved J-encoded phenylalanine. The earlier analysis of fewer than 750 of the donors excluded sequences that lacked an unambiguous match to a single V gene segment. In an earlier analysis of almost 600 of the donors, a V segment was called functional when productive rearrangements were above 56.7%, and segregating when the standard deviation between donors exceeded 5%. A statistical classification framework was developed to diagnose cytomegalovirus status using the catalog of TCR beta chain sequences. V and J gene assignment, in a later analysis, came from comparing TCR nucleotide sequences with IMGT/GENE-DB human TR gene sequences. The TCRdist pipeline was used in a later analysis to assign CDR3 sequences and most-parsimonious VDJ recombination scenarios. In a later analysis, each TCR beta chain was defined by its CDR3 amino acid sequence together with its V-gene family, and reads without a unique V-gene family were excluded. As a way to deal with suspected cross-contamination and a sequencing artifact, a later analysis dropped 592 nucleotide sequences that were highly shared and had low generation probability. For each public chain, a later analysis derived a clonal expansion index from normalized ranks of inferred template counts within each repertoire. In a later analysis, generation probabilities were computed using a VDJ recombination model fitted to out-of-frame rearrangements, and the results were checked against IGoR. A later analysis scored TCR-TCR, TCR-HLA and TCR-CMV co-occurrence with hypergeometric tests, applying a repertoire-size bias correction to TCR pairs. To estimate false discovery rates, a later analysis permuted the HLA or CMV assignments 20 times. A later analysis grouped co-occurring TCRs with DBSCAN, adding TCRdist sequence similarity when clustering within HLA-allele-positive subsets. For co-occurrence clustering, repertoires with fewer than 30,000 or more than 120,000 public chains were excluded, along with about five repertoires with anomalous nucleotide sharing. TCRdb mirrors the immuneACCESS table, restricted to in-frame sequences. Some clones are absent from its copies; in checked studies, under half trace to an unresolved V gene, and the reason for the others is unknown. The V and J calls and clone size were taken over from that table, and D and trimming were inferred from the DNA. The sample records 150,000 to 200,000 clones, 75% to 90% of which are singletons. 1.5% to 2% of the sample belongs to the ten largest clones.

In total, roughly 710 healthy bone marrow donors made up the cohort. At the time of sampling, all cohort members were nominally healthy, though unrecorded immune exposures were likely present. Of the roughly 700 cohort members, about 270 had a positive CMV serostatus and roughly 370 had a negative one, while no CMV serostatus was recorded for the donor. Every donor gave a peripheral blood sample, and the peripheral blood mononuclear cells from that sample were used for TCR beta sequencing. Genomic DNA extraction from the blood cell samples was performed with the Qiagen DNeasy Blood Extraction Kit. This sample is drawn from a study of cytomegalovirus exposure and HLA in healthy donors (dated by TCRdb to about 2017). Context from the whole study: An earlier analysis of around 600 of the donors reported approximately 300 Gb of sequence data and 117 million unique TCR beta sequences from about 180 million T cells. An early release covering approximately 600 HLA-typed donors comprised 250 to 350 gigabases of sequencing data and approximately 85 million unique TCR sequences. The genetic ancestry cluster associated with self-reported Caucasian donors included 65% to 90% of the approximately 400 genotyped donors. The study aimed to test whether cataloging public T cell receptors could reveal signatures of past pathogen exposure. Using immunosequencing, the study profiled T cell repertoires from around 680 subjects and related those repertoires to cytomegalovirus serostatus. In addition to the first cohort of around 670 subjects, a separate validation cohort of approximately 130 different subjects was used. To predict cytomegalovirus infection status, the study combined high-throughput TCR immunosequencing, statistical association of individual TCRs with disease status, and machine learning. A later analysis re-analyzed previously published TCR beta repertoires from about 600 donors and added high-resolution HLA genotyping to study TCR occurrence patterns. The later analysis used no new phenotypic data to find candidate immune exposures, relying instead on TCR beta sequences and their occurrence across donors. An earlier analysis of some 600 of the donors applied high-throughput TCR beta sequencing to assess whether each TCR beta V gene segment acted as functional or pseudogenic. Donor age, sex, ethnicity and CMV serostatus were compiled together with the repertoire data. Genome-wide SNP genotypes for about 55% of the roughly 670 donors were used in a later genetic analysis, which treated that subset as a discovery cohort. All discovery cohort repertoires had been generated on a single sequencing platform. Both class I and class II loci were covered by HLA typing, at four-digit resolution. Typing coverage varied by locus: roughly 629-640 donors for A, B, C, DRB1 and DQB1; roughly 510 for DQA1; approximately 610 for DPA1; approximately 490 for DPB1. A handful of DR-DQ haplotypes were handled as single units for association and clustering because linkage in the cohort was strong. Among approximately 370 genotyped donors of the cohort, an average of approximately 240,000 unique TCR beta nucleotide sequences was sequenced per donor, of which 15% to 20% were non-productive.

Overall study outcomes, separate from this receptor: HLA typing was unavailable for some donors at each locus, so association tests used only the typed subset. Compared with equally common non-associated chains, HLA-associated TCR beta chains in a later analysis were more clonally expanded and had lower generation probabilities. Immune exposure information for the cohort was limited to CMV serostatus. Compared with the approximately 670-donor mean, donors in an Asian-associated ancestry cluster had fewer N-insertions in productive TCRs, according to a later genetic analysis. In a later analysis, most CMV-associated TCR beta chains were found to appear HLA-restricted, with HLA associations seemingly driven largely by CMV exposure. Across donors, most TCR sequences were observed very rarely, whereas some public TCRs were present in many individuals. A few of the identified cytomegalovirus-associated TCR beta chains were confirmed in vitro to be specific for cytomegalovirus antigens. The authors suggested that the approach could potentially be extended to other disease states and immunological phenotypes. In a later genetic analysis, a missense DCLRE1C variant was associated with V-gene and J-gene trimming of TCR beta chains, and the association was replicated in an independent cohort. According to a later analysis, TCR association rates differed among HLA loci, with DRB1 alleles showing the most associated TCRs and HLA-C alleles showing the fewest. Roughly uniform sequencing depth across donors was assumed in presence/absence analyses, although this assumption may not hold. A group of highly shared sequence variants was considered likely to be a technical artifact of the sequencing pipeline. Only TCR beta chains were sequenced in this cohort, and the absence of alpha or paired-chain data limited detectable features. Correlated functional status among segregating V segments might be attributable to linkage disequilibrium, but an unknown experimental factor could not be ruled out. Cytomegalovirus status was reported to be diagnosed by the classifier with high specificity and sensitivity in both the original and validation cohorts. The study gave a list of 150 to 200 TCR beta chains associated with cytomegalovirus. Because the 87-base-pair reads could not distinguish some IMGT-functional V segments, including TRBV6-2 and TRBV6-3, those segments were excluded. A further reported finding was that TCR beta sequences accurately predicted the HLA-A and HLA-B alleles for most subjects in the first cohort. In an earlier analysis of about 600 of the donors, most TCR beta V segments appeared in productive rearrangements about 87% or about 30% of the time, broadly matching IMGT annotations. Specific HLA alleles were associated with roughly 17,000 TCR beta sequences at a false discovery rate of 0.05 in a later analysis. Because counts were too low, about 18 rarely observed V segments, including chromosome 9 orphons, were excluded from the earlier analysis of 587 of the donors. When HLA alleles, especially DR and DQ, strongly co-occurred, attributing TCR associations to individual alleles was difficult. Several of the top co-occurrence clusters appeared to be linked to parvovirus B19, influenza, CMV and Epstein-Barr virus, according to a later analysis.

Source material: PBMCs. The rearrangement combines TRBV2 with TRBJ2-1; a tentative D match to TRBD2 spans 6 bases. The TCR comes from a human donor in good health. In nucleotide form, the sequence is TGTGCCAGCAGAGCGACTAGGAGTGCGTACAATGAGCAGTTCTTC. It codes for CASRATRSAYNEQFF.